Presented here are 22 T cell receptor beta chains from one specimen sequenced in a study of T cell repertoires in cytomegalovirus infection. TCRdb recomputed calls from the reads with MiXCR, one row per CDR3 protein. The repertoire consists of some 600,000 distinct CDR3 sequences, with 24% occurring once and the leading ten covering roughly 8%. Sequencing input: CD8+ T cells from PBMCs. The receptors shown here come from a human donor in good health (CMV status not recorded). Some clones in this sample may be carry-over from other donors' samples.

The J gene is TRBJ2-2, the V gene TRBV5-6; 10 positions match TRBD2. Looked up from germline, CDR1 is SGHDT and CDR2 is YYEEEE. The CDR3 is 15 amino acids. After removal of 2 bases from V and 7 bases from J, the junction contained 5 bases not matched to a gene. CDR3 sequence (DNA): TGTGCCAGCAGCTTCAGCGGGGGGGCCGACGGGGAGCTGTTTTTT. It is translated as CASSFSGGADGELFF.

V is TRBV20-1 and J is TRBJ2-1; 9 bases agree with TRBD1. This CDR3 region has 16 residues. CDR1 DFQATT and CDR2 SNEGSKA come from the germline V gene (reference sequence). Germline trimming cut 6 bases from V and 2 bases from J; bases unmatched to any gene: 11. CDR3 amino acids: CSAATPGTGTYNEQFF. The CDR3, as DNA: TGCAGTGCCGCAACCCCCGGGACAGGGACCTACAATGAGCAGTTCTTC.

With respect to this clonotype: A read error may be the cause here, since a much bigger clone is one base away. The rearrangement links TRBV7-8 to TRBJ2-3; 8 nucleotides agree with TRBD2. From germline, CDR1 is SGHVS and CDR2 FQNEAQ. This CDR3 contains 15 residues. Unmatched junction bases numbered 14, after V lost 8 bases and J lost 7 bases. The CDR3 region has the DNA TGTGCCAGCCTCGGGACGGGGGGGCTGGCAAATACGCAGTATTTT. Translated: CASLGTGGLANTQYF.

This chain joins TRBV14 and TRBJ1-3, with D maybe TRBD1 (6 bases). CDR3 length equals 22 residues. Germline CDR1 and CDR2: SGHDN and FVKESK. V lost 0 bases, J lost 4 bases, and 31 bases lay in between. The CDR3 nucleotides read TGTGCCAGCAGCCAAGAAGGCTCCCGACAGGTCTGGAAATCCCATGCGGGAAACACCATATATTTT. Protein: CASSQEGSRQVWKSHAGNTIYF. The whole variable domain, remainder taken from reference TRBV14 and TRBJ1-3, is EAGVTQFPSHSVIEKGQTVTLRCDPISGHDNLYWYRRVMGKEIKFLLHFVKESKQDESGMPNNRFLAERTGGTYSTLKVQPAELEDSGVYFCASSQEGSRQVWKSHAGNTIYFGEGSWLTVV.

This clonotype showed up just a few times. This sequence joins TRBV5-4 and TRBJ2-4; 10 nucleotides agree with TRBD1. V trimming: 2 bases; J trimming: 8 bases; junction bases outside the gene matches: 10. Germline values: CDR1 SGHNT, CDR2 YYREEE (reference sequence). This CDR3 has 16 residues. The CDR3 DNA reads TGTGCCAGCAGCTTTCGGGACAGGGGAATCGGAGACATTCAGTACTTC. Encoded protein: CASSFRDRGIGDIQYF. Variable domain in full (rest from reference TRBV5-4 and TRBJ2-4): ETGVTQSPTHLIKTRGQQVTLRCSSQSGHNTVSWYQQALGQGPQFIFQYYREEENGRGNFPPRFSGLQFPNYSSELNVNALELDDSALYLCASSFRDRGIGDIQYFGAGTRLSVL.

The rearrangement links TRBV20-1 to TRBJ2-5; 8 bases are shared with TRBD2. Trimming cost V 6 bases and J 5 bases; bases outside gene matches: 11. This CDR3 is built from 14 residues. From germline, CDR1 is DFQATT and CDR2 SNEGSKA (reference sequence). Here the CDR3 reads CSALVRGVRETQYF. CDR3 in DNA: TGCAGTGCGTTAGTGCGGGGGGTTCGGGAGACCCAGTACTTC.

Regarding this clonotype: A much larger clone lies one base from this, so it may be a read error. Lacking the conserved final phenylalanine or tryptophan, this CDR3 likely reflects a read error. This chain links TRBV10-3 with TRBJ2-1; D may be TRBD1 or TRBD2 (5 bases each). The CDR3 totals 14 residues. From germline, CDR1 is ENHRY and CDR2 SYGVKD. V was trimmed by 2 bases and J by 9 bases, leaving 14 bases between them. The CDR3: CAISEPGPGSEQFS. The CDR3 DNA is TGTGCCATCAGTGAGCCGGGGCCAGGTTCTGAGCAGTTCTCC.

This clonotype was picked up a small number of times. V is TRBV12-5 and J is TRBJ1-4, with D possibly being TRBD1 (6 bases). The germline gives CDR1 LGHNT, CDR2 FRNRAP. Trimming left V 0 bases short and J 5 bases short, with 13 bases between. CDR3 length: 16 amino acids. The CDR3 region is CASGLVLDRRNEKLFF. CDR3 bases: TGTGCTAGTGGTTTGGTACTTGACAGGCGGAATGAAAAACTGTTTTTT.

This clonotype was detected ten times or more. V gene TRBV7-2 combines with J gene TRBJ1-5; no reliable D call. The V and J ends lost 2 bases and 3 bases respectively, with 11 bases between them. The CDR3 covers 15 residues. The germline gives CDR1 SGHTA, CDR2 FQGNSA. The CDR3 sequence is CASSLSSQSNQPQHF. CDR3 nucleotides: TGTGCCAGCAGCTTATCAAGTCAGTCCAATCAGCCCCAGCATTTT.

This clonotype was detected only a few times. The chain recombines TRBV29-1 with TRBJ2-2; D could derive from TRBD1 or TRBD2 (5 bases each). The CDR3 extends over 13 amino acids. Germline CDR1 is SQVTM and CDR2 is ANQGSEA. Trimming cost V 7 bases and J 3 bases, with 12 bases left between them. CDR3 amino acids: CSGGQGDTGELFF. CDR3 in DNA: TGCAGCGGCGGCCAGGGAGACACCGGGGAGCTGTTTTTT.

This clonotype was seen repeatedly, ten times or more. The chain recombines TRBV28 with TRBJ1-1; TRBD1 agrees at 7 bases. The J segment lost 0 bases and the V segment lost 11 bases, leaving 9 bases of the junction unmatched. The germline CDR1 and CDR2 sequences are MDHEN and SYDVKM. This CDR3 is 14 amino acids long. The CDR3: CASQGGGMNTEAFF. Written as DNA, the CDR3 is TGTGCCTCCCAGGGGGGCGGAATGAACACTGAAGCTTTCTTT.

This clonotype was counted between two and nine times. The chain uses TRBV28 and TRBJ2-5, with TRBD1 matching 9 bases. The CDR3 is 13 amino acids. Germline values: CDR1 MDHEN, CDR2 SYDVKM. J gave up 4 bases and V 6 bases, and 3 bases lay outside the gene matches. CDR3 protein: CASRHRGPETQYF. Here the CDR3 DNA reads TGTGCCAGCAGACACAGGGGGCCAGAGACCCAGTACTTC.

This clonotype appeared many times. The chain combines TRBV7-3 with TRBJ2-1; D remains ambiguous. Trimming shortened V by 5 bases and J by 2 bases, and 13 bases separated the two germline ends. Germline CDR1 is SGHTA and CDR2 is FQGTGA. CDR3 length equals 15 residues. The CDR3 DNA sequence: TGTGCCAGCAGCCCCTCCCAGGCCACCTACAATGAGCAGTTCTTC. It translates to CASSPSQATYNEQFF.

V gene TRBV7-6 combines with J gene TRBJ2-5; no clear D gene. Deletions cut 5 bases from V and 2 bases from J, with 15 bases between. This CDR3 has 15 amino acids. The germline V gene encodes CDR1 SGHVS and CDR2 FNYEAQ. The DNA for the CDR3 is TGTGCCAGCAGCCCCTTTTGGGTTCCTCAAGAGACCCAGTACTTC. Encoded protein: CASSPFWVPQETQYF.

This clonotype was picked up a small number of times. V and J are TRBV7-9 and TRBJ1-5, with unresolved D. CDR3 size: 15 residues. The V end was cut by 6 bases, the J end by 2 bases, with 14 bases between. The germline CDR1 and CDR2 sequences are SEHNR and FQNEAQ (reference sequence). CDR3: CASSGTEAGNQPQHF. Here the CDR3 DNA reads TGTGCCAGCAGTGGTACGGAGGCGGGCAATCAGCCCCAGCATTTT.

The table lists this clonotype with many counts. This sequence joins TRBV27 and TRBJ1-6; D possibly corresponds to TRBD1 (6 bases). Per the germline V gene, CDR1 is MNHEY and CDR2 is SMNVEV (reference sequence). Trimming shortened V by 6 bases and J by 1 base, and 16 bases separated the two germline ends. There are 17 residues in the CDR3. CDR3 protein: CASSIRLGASYNSPLHF. The CDR3 DNA is TGTGCCAGCAGCATTCGGTTGGGGGCTTCCTATAATTCACCCCTCCACTTT.

The J gene is TRBJ2-1, the V gene TRBV6-6, with D unclear. Per germline, CDR1 MNHNY and CDR2 SVGAGI (reference sequence). This CDR3 contains 16 residues. The V gene lost 5 bases and the J gene lost 4 bases, with 18 bases spanning the gap. CDR3 residues: CASSHHTTDQYNEQFF. CDR3 sequence (DNA): TGTGCCAGCAGTCACCATACAACTGACCAGTACAATGAGCAGTTCTTC.

CDR3 protein: CASRTLDRAEAFF. The CDR3 DNA reads as TGTGCCAGCAGAACCCTCGACAGGGCCGAAGCTTTCTTT. The V and J genes are TRBV12-3 or TRBV12-4 and TRBJ1-1, with 7 bases aligning to TRBD1. V gave up 6 bases and J gave up 8 bases; unmatched junction bases: 9. This CDR3 is 13 amino acids long.

The chain uses TRBV20-1 and TRBJ2-1, with D hard to call. The CDR3 is made up of 15 amino acids. Trimming shortened V by 0 bases and J by 0 bases, and 9 bases separated the two germline ends. In germline, CDR1 is DFQATT, CDR2 SNEGSKA (reference sequence). CDR3 in DNA: TGCAGTGCTAGAGATGAGGTAGACTCCTACAATGAGCAGTTCTTC. Translating gives CSARDEVDSYNEQFF.

CDR3 loop: CASSLEVGWDEQFF. CDR3 DNA sequence: TGCGCCAGCAGCTTGGAGGTAGGGTGGGATGAGCAGTTCTTC. The chain employs TRBV5-1 and TRBJ2-1; D not resolved. CDR1 is SGHRS, CDR2 YFSETQ, per germline. CDR3 length: 14 residues. The V and J ends lost 0 bases and 8 bases respectively, with 12 bases between them. Full variable domain (remainder filled in from reference TRBV5-1 and TRBJ2-1): KAGVTQTPRYLIKTRGQQVTLSCSPISGHRSVSWYQQTPGQGLQFLFEYFSETQRNKGNFPGRFSGRQFSNSRSEMNVSTLELGDSALYLCASSLEVGWDEQFFGPGTRLTVL.

This clonotype turned up a few times. The rearrangement links TRBV6-2 or TRBV6-3 to TRBJ1-1; possibly TRBD1 for D (5 bases). Trimming took 7 bases from V and 6 from J, leaving 15 bases between them. This CDR3 has 13 residues. In germline, CDR1 is MNHEY, CDR2 SVGEGT. The DNA of the CDR3 is TGTGCCAGCACCGACGGGGGTCCGCCTGAAGCTTTCTTT. It yields the protein CASTDGGPPEAFF.

This chain joins TRBV2 and TRBJ2-1; 7 bases fit TRBD1. CDR3 length equals 16 residues. V shed 8 bases and J 10 bases; nucleotides not matched to a gene: 20. The germline gives CDR1 SNHLY, CDR2 FYNNEI. The CDR3 DNA follows: TGTGCCAGCCTCCCCTGGTCGGGACAGCGTGAGGGGGAGCAGTTCTTC. Translation: CASLPWSGQREGEQFF.